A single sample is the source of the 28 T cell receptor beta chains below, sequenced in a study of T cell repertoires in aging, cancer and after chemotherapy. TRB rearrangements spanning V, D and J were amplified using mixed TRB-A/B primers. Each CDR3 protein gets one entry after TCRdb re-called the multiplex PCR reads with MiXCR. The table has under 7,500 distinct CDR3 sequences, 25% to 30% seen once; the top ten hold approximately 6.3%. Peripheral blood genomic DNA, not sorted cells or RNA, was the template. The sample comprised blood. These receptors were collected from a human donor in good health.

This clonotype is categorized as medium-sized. The DNA for the CDR3 is TGTGCCAGTACCGGGACAGGAATCACCGGGGAGCTGTTTTTT. Protein: CASTGTGITGELFF. V usage is TRBV19 and J usage is TRBJ2-2; 8 bases agree with TRBD1. The trim removed 7 bases at V and 4 bases at J, leaving 5 bases unmatched. The CDR3 runs 14 residues. CDR1 and CDR2 (germline): LNHDA, SQIVND (reference sequence).

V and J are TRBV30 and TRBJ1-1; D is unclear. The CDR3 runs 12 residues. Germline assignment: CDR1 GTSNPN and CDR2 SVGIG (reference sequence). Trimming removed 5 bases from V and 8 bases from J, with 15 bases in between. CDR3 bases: TGTGCCTGGGGACGCCGGACGGCCGAAGCTTTCTTT. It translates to CAWGRRTAEAFF. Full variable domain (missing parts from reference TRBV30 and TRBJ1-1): SQTIHQWPATLVQPVGSPLSLECTVEGTSNPNLYWYRQAAGRGLQLLFYSVGIGQISSEVPQNLSASRPQDRQFILSSKKLLLSDSGFYLCAWGRRTAEAFFGQGTRLTVV.

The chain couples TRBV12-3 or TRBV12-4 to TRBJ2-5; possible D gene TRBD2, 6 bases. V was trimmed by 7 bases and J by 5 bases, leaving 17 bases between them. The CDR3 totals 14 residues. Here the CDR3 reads CASNPAGYGETQYF. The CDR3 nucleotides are TGTGCCAGCAATCCAGCGGGCTACGGGGAGACCCAGTACTTC.

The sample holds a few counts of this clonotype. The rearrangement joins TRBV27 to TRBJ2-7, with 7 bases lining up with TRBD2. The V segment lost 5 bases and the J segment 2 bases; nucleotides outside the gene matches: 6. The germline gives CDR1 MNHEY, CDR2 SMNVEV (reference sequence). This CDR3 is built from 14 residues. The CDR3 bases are TGTGCCAGCAGTCCCTCCGGGACTACCTACGAGCAGTACTTC. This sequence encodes CASSPSGTTYEQYF.

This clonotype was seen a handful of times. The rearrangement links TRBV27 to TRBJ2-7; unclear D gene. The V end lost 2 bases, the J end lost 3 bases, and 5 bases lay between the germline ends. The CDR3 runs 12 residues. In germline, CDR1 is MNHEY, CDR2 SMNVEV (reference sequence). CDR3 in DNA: TGTGCCAGCAGTTTACTCCGCTACGAGCAGTACTTC. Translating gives CASSLLRYEQYF.

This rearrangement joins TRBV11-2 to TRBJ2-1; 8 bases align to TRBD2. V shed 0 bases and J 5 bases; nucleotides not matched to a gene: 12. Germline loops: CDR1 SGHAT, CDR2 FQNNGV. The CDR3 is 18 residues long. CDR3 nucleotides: TGTGCCAGCAGCTTAGATCGAAGCTCGCGGGGGGAACACAATGAGCAGTTCTTC. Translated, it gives CASSLDRSSRGEHNEQFF.

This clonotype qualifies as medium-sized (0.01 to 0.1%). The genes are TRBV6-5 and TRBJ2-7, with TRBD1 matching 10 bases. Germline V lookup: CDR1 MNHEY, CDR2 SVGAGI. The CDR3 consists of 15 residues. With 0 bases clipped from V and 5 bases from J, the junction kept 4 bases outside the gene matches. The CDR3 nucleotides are TGTGCCAGCAGTTACTCCCAGACAGGGGGCCACGAGCAGTACTTC. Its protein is CASSYSQTGGHEQYF.

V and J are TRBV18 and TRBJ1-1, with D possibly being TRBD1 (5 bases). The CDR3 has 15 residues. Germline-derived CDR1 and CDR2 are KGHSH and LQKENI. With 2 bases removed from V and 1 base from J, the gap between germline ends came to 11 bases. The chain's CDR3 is CASSPVDRGNTEAFF. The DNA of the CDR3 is TGTGCCAGCTCACCAGTCGATAGGGGGAACACTGAAGCTTTCTTT.

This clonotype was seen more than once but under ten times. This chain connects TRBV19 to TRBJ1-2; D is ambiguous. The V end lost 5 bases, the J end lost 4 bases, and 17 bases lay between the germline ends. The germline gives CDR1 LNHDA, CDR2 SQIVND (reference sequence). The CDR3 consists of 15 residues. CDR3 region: CASSLELSGSYGYTF. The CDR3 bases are TGTGCCAGTAGTTTGGAACTCTCAGGTAGCTATGGCTACACCTTC.

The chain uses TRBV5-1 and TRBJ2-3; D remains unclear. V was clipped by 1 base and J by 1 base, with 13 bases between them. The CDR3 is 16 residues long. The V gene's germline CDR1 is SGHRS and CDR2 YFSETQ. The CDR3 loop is CASSLNVPRGTDTQYF. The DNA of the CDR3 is TGCGCCAGCAGCTTGAACGTCCCCCGGGGCACAGATACGCAGTATTTT.

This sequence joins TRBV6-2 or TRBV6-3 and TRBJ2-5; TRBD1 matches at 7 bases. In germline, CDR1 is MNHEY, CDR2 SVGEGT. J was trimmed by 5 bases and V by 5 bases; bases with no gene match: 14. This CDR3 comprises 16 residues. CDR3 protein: CASSSRRYRGGETQYF. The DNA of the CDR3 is TGTGCCAGCAGTAGTCGGAGGTACAGGGGTGGCGAGACCCAGTACTTC.

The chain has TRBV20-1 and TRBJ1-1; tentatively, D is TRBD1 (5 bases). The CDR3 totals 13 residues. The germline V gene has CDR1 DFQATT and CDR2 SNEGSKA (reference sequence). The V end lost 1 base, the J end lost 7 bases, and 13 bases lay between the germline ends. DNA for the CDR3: TGCAGTGCTAGAGTTAGAAGGGGAGGTGAAGCTTTCTTT. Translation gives CSARVRRGGEAFF.

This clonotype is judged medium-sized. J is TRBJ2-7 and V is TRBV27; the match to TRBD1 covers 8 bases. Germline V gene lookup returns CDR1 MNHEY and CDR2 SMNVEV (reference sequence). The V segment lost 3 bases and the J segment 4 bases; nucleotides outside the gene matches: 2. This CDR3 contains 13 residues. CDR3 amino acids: CASSFRQGYEQYF. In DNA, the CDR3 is TGTGCCAGCAGTTTCCGACAGGGGTACGAGCAGTACTTC.

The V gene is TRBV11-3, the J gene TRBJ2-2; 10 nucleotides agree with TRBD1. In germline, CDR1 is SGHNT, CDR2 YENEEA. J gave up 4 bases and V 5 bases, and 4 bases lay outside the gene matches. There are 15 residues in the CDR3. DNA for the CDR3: TGTGCCAGCAGCCCGGACAGGGGGGGCACCGGGGAGCTGTTTTTT. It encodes CASSPDRGGTGELFF.

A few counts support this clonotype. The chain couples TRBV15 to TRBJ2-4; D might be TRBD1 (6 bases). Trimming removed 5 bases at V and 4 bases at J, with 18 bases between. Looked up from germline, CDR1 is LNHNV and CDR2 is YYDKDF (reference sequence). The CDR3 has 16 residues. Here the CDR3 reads CATSSPVQGRKNIQYF. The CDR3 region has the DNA TGTGCCACCAGCTCCCCGGTACAGGGACGAAAAAACATTCAGTACTTC.

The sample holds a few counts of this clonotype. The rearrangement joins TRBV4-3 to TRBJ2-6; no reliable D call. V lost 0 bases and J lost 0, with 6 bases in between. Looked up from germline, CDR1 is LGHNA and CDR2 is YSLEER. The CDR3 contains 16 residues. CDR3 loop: CASSQDLGSGANVLTF. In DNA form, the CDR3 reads TGCGCCAGCAGCCAAGATCTTGGCTCTGGGGCCAACGTCCTGACTTTC.

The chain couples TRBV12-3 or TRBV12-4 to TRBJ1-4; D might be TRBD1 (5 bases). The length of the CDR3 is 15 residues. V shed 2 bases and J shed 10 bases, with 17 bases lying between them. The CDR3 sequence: CASSLHAGGGGKLFF. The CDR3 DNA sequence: TGTGCCAGCAGTTTACATGCGGGGGGTGGGGGAAAACTGTTTTTT.

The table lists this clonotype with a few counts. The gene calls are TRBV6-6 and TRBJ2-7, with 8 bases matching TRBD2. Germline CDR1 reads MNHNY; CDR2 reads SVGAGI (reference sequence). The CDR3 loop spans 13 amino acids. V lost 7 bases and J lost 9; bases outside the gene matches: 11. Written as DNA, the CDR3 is TGTGCCAGCAACCTACCGGGACTAGTTTGGCAGTACTTC. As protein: CASNLPGLVWQYF.

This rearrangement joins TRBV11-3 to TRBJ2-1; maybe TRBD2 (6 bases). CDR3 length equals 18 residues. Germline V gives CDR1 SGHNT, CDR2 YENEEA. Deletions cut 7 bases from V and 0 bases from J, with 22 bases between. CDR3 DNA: TGTGCCAGCAACCCATTCTCTCAGGGAGGAGGCTCCTACAATGAGCAGTTCTTC. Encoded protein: CASNPFSQGGGSYNEQFF.

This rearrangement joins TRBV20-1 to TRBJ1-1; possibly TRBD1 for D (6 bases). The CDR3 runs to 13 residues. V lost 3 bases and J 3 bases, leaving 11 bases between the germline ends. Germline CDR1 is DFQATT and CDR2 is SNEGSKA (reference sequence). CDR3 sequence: CSASWGGDTEAFF. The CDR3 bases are TGCAGTGCTAGTTGGGGGGGCGACACTGAAGCTTTCTTT.

The CDR3 DNA is TGTGCCAGCAGCTTAGTCAATCAGCCCCAGCATTTT. It is translated as CASSLVNQPQHF. The rearrangement uses TRBV11-2 and TRBJ1-5; D unresolved. Between the trimmed V and J ends, which lost 1 base and 3 bases, there was a span of 1 base. From germline, CDR1 is SGHAT and CDR2 FQNNGV. The CDR3 runs 12 residues.

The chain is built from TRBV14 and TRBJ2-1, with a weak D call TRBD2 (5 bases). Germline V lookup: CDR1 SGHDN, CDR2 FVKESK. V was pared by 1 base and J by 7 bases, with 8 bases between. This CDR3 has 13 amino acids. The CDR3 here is CASSQAGFNEQFF. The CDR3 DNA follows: TGTGCCAGCAGCCAAGCGGGATTTAATGAGCAGTTCTTC.

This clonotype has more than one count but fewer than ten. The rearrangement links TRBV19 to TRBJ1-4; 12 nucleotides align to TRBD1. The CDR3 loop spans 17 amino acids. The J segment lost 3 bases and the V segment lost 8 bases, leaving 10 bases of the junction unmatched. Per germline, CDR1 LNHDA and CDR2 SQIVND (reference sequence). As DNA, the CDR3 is TGTGCCAGTTCGAATCCGGGACAGGGGGCGGCTAATGAAAAACTGTTTTTT. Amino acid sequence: CASSNPGQGAANEKLFF. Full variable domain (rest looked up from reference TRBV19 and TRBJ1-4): DGGITQSPKYLFRKEGQNVTLSCEQNLNHDAMYWYRQDPGQGLRLIYYSQIVNDFQKGDIAEGYSVSREKKESFPLTVTSAQKNPTAFYLCASSNPGQGAANEKLFFGSGTQLSVL.

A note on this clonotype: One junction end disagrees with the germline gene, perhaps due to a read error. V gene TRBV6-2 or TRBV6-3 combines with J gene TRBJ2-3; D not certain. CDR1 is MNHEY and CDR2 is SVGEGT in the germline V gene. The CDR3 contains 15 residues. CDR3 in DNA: TGTGCCAGCAGTGACTCGGCGGAAGGGCCAGATACGCAGTATTTT. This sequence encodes CASSDSAEGPDTQYF.

CDR3 residues: CASSPKWPGLAGPGELFF. As DNA, the CDR3 is TGTGCCAGCAGCCCTAAGTGGCCGGGACTAGCGGGACCCGGGGAGCTGTTTTTT. The chain couples TRBV27 to TRBJ2-2; the match to TRBD2 covers 13 bases. The V gene end was trimmed by 6 bases and the J gene end by 6 bases; junction bases not matched to a gene: 13. CDR3 size: 18 residues. Looked up from germline, CDR1 is MNHEY and CDR2 is SMNVEV (reference sequence).

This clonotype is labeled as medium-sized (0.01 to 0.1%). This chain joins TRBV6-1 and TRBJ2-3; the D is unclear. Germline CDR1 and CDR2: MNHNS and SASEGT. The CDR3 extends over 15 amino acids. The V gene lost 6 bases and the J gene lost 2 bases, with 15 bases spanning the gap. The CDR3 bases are TGTGCCAGCAGATCAGACCTTCCACCCACAGATACGCAGTATTTT. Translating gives CASRSDLPPTDTQYF.

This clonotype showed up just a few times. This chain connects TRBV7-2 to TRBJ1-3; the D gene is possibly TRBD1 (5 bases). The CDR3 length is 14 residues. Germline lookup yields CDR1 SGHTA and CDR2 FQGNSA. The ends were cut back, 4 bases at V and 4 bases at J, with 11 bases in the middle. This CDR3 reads CASSSGTFGNTIYF. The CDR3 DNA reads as TGTGCCAGCAGCTCCGGGACCTTCGGAAACACCATATATTTT.

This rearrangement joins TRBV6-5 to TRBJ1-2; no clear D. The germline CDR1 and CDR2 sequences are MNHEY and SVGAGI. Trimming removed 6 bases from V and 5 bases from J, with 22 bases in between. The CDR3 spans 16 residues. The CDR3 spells CASRFPTASGRYGYTF. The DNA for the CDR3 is TGTGCCAGCAGATTCCCGACGGCTTCGGGCCGTTATGGCTACACCTTC.